Listed here are 5 T cell receptor beta chains from one sample, sequenced in a study of CD8+ T cells in alopecia areata. Extraction and reverse transcription of RNA yielded cDNA as the sequencing template. Profiled with immunoSEQ multiplex PCR; TCRdb holds only in-frame clones, not every one. The repertoire holds 98,000 or so clones, with roughly 64% as singletons. The sample comprised CD8+ T cells sorted from blood. The receptors here all came from a human donor in good health.

This clone has more than one count but fewer than ten. This chain connects TRBV28 to TRBJ1-1; 9 bases line up with TRBD1. This CDR3 comprises 14 residues. Germline lookup yields CDR1 MDHEN and CDR2 SYDVKM. V dropped 6 bases and J dropped 4; count of bases not matched to a gene: 6. CDR3 DNA: TGTGCCAGCAGCCGGGACAGGGTAATCACTGAAGCTTTCTTT. Translating it yields CASSRDRVITEAFF. Variable domain in full (rest from reference TRBV28 and TRBJ1-1): DVKVTQSSRYLVKRTGEKVFLECVQDMDHENMFWYRQDPGLGLRLIYFSYDVKMKEKGDIPEGYSVSREKKERFSLILESASTNQTSMYLCASSRDRVITEAFFGQGTRLTVV.

The table lists this clone with a few counts. This chain's CDR3 is CASSLFPNTEAFF. CDR3 DNA: TGTGCCAGCAGCTTATTTCCGAACACTGAAGCTTTCTTT. The chain employs TRBV7-4 and TRBJ1-1; D unclear. Germline loops: CDR1 SGHVT, CDR2 SQSDAQ. Trimming removed 2 bases from V and 1 base from J, with 5 bases in between. The length of the CDR3 is 13 residues.

The V gene is TRBV29-1, the J gene TRBJ1-4, with D maybe TRBD1 (5 bases). The CDR3 is 16 amino acids. The V end lost 4 bases, the J end lost 0 bases, and 15 bases lay between the germline ends. CDR1 and CDR2 (germline): SQVTM, ANQGSEA. The CDR3 here is CSVALRDGSTNEKLFF. DNA of the CDR3: TGCAGCGTTGCCCTCCGGGACGGATCAACTAATGAAAAACTGTTTTTT.

The chain combines TRBV19 with TRBJ2-2, with D tentatively TRBD1 (5 bases). This CDR3 region has 13 residues. Looked up from germline, CDR1 is LNHDA and CDR2 is SQIVND (reference sequence). Trimming stripped 3 bases from V and 4 bases from J, with 6 bases between. CDR3 sequence reads: CASSIRGTGELFF. CDR3 sequence (DNA): TGTGCCAGTAGTATTAGGGGCACCGGGGAGCTGTTTTTT.

The chain employs TRBV7-3 and TRBJ2-5, with TRBD1 identical over 7 bases. V lost 5 bases to trimming and J lost 4 bases; unmatched junction nucleotides: 7. Looked up from germline, CDR1 is SGHTA and CDR2 is FQGTGA. The CDR3 consists of 14 residues. This CDR3 is CASSRRQGPETQYF. CDR3 nucleotide sequence: TGTGCCAGCAGCCGACGACAGGGCCCAGAGACCCAGTACTTC.